This TCR beta chain emerged from a study of human T cells and chemical hapten exposure. Study context: TCR yields differed between samples (mainly from small differences in pooled library volume). Study conclusions and caveats: The number of TCRs over 1 in 1000 frequency stayed unchanged after DPC.

As for time point: healthy volunteer bleed at 2 weeks. The total RNA was obtained from whole blood that was not fractionated. Individual cDNA molecules (in the library) carried attached unique molecular identifiers. MiXCR, applied by TCRdb to the RACE reads, yields one record per CDR3 protein. The sample has 130,000 or so distinct CDR3 sequences; approximately 9% are singletons. The CDR3 spans 15 residues. The germline V gene has CDR1 KGHSH and CDR2 LQKENI. Trimming removed 2 bases from V and 4 bases from J, with 14 bases in between. Only a few counts were recorded for this clonotype. Its antigen is still unknown.

The gene calls are TRBV18 and TRBJ1-1; no clear D. The TCR originated in a male donor in good health. Some clones in this sample may be carry-over from other donors' samples. The material sequenced was whole blood. CDR3 loop: CASSPGISAGTEAFF. CDR3 bases: TGTGCCAGCTCACCAGGGATTTCAGCGGGCACTGAAGCTTTCTTT.